This T cell receptor (beta chain) stems from a study of CD8+ T cells in alopecia areata. At the level of the study: Once tofacitinib had been taken for 6 to 18 months, 6 months off drug followed. General study points: TCRs were shared less clearly across patients than in mice, possibly for HLA-related reasons. Higher clonality was seen in lesional scalp than in normal scalp, especially in alopecia totalis/universalis.

This clone has only a few counts. The antigen is undetermined. Germline-derived CDR1 and CDR2 are SQVTM and ANQGSEA. The length of the CDR3 is 12 residues. V was clipped by 2 bases and J by 1 base, with 5 bases between them. Sorting from PBMCs produced CD4+ and CD8+ T cells. RNA was extracted and reverse transcribed into cDNA as the sequencing template. Profiled with immunoSEQ multiplex PCR; TCRdb holds only in-frame clones, not every one. The sample records 150,000 or so clones, roughly 44% being singletons. The sequencing sample was made of CD4+ T cells sorted from blood. This chain joins TRBV29-1 and TRBJ2-5; D unclear. The receptor comes from a human donor with alopecia areata. The DNA of the CDR3 is TGCAGCGTTGAATCCAGCCAAGAGACCCAGTACTTC. It yields the protein CSVESSQETQYF.